The 26 T cell receptor beta chains given below trace back to one sample, sequenced in a study of cytomegalovirus exposure and HLA in healthy donors. PCR primers comprised 60 Vbeta and 13 Jbeta primers. Repertoires were generated with immunoSEQ multiplex PCR, while TCRdb's copy carries only in-frame clones and drops some. Of about 54,000 clones listed, approximately 77% are singletons. Sequences were obtained from PBMCs. The receptors derive from a young woman in good health and CMV-seronegative.

The chain is built from TRBV15 and TRBJ2-1; 13 bases fit TRBD2. Trimming took 10 bases from V and 7 from J; bases not matched to a gene: 10. Germline V gene sequence: CDR1 LNHNV, CDR2 YYDKDF (reference sequence). CDR3 length: 15 residues. The CDR3 reads CASSTSGRMRNEQFF. CDR3 DNA sequence: TGTGCCAGTTCGACTAGCGGGAGGATGCGGAATGAGCAGTTCTTC.

This clone appeared a few times. The sample holds other DNA sequences that translate to the same CDR3. This rearrangement joins TRBV20-1 to TRBJ2-7; 10 bases are shared with TRBD1. This CDR3 is built from 11 residues. Germline lookup yields CDR1 DFQATT and CDR2 SNEGSKA (reference sequence). CDR3 bases: TGCAGCCCGGGACAGGGGAACGAGCAGTACTTC. Translated: CSPGQGNEQYF.

Turning to this clone: The junction departs from germline at one end; a sequencing error may be responsible. The chain carries TRBV6-6 and TRBJ2-7; 9 bases line up with TRBD1. The V gene's germline CDR1 is MNHNY and CDR2 SVGAGI (reference sequence). The CDR3 is made up of 15 amino acids. Here the CDR3 DNA reads TGTGCCAGCAGTCACTCCGGGACAGGGAGGAACGAGCAGTACTTC. It encodes CASSHSGTGRNEQYF.

This chain joins TRBV4-1 and TRBJ2-7, with 10 nucleotides matching TRBD2. Germline CDR1 and CDR2: MGHRA and YSYEKL. J lost 3 bases, V lost 6 bases, and 2 bases had no gene match. The CDR3 length is 13 residues. The CDR3 spells CASSVAGGYEQYF. The CDR3 nucleotides are TGCGCCAGCAGTGTAGCGGGGGGCTACGAGCAGTACTTC.

CDR3 in DNA: TGTGCCTGGTCGACGGGGTTGGGAGATACGCAGTATTTT. It specifies CAWSTGLGDTQYF. The V gene is TRBV30, the J gene TRBJ2-3, with a tentative D call TRBD2 (5 bases). V lost 5 bases and J 5 bases, leaving 14 bases between the germline ends. Per germline, CDR1 GTSNPN and CDR2 SVGIG (reference sequence). The CDR3 covers 13 residues.

This chain links TRBV6-1 with TRBJ1-5, with D tentatively TRBD1 (6 bases). The V end lost 4 bases, the J end lost 0 bases, and 7 bases lay between the germline ends. The CDR3 extends over 14 amino acids. The germline CDR1 and CDR2 sequences are MNHNS and SASEGT. The CDR3 DNA reads TGTGCCAGCAGTGTACAGGGTAGCAATCAGCCCCAGCATTTT. This translates into CASSVQGSNQPQHF.

The J gene is TRBJ1-5, the V gene TRBV30, with TRBD1 as a possible D gene (6 bases). V was trimmed by 0 bases and J by 7 bases, leaving 16 bases between them. Germline CDR1 reads GTSNPN; CDR2 reads SVGIG (reference sequence). The CDR3 runs to 15 residues. The CDR3 DNA reads as TGTGCCTGGAGTGTAGGGGGAATCGCTTTGCAGCCCCAGCATTTT. It translates to CAWSVGGIALQPQHF.

The chain employs TRBV27 and TRBJ2-7, with 9 positions matching TRBD1. This CDR3 is built from 16 residues. Germline loops: CDR1 MNHEY, CDR2 SMNVEV (reference sequence). J gave up 4 bases and V 4 bases, and 11 bases lay outside the gene matches. CDR3 nucleotide sequence: TGTGCCAGCAGTTACACACAGGGGGCTCGAACTTACGAGCAGTACTTC. This gives the protein CASSYTQGARTYEQYF.

The gene calls are TRBV30 and TRBJ2-2, with D maybe TRBD1 (6 bases). The CDR3 spans 19 residues. V was cut by 5 bases and J by 0 bases, with 25 bases left in between. The germline gives CDR1 GTSNPN, CDR2 SVGIG (reference sequence). The DNA for the CDR3 is TGTGCCTGGGGGGGCTGGTGGGACCCTCTTGGGGCGAACACCGGGGAGCTGTTTTTT. This gives the protein CAWGGWWDPLGANTGELFF.

The chain recombines TRBV9 with TRBJ2-4; a possible D gene is TRBD2 (6 bases). The germline V gene encodes CDR1 SGDLS and CDR2 YYNGEE. The CDR3 is made up of 16 amino acids. The V gene lost 0 bases and the J gene lost 0 bases, with 10 bases spanning the gap. The CDR3 DNA reads as TGTGCCAGCAGCGTAGAGGCGGGGCTAGCCAAAAACATTCAGTACTTC. Protein product: CASSVEAGLAKNIQYF.

V gene TRBV7-2 combines with J gene TRBJ2-2, with D unclear. Looked up from germline, CDR1 is SGHTA and CDR2 is FQGNSA. Trimming took 10 bases from V and 3 from J, leaving 21 bases between them. The CDR3 loop spans 16 amino acids. The CDR3 DNA reads as TGTGCCACCCCACCGGATGGCGGTGTGTACACCGGGGAGCTGTTTTTT. This gives the protein CATPPDGGVYTGELFF.

The chain recombines TRBV10-3 with TRBJ2-3; maybe TRBD2 (7 bases). Germline V gives CDR1 ENHRY, CDR2 SYGVKD. V was clipped by 8 bases and J by 4 bases, with 22 bases between them. This CDR3 spans 16 amino acids. For the CDR3, the DNA is TGTGCCATCGGACTGGGGGGGGCGGGGAGCGCAGATACGCAGTATTTT. It yields the protein CAIGLGGAGSADTQYF.

The chain employs TRBV29-1 and TRBJ2-7, with D maybe TRBD1 (6 bases). CDR3 size: 15 residues. V lost 6 bases, J lost 3 bases, and 21 bases lay in between. In germline, CDR1 is SQVTM, CDR2 ANQGSEA. The CDR3, as DNA: TGCAGCGTGGGGGTCGGACAGATGGTGGTCTACGAGCAGTACTTC. Translation gives CSVGVGQMVVYEQYF.

The chain joins TRBV7-9 to TRBJ2-5, with 7 bases fitting TRBD2. Trimming at V came to 2 bases and at J to 3 bases, leaving 3 bases not matched to a gene. CDR1 SEHNR and CDR2 FQNEAQ come from the germline V gene (reference sequence). CDR3 length: 14 amino acids. The CDR3 region is CASSLSGGKETQYF. CDR3 bases: TGTGCCAGCAGCTTATCGGGGGGAAAAGAGACCCAGTACTTC. The full variable domain, rest sourced from reference TRBV7-9 and TRBJ2-5, is DTGVSQNPRHKITKRGQNVTFRCDPISEHNRLYWYRQTLGQGPEFLTYFQNEAQLEKSRLLSDRFSAERPKGSFSTLEIQRTEQGDSAMYLCASSLSGGKETQYFGPGTRLLVL.

This clone was found a few times. The J gene is TRBJ2-7, the V gene TRBV15, with TRBD2 matching 15 bases. Germline-derived CDR1 and CDR2 are LNHNV and YYDKDF (reference sequence). J lost 7 bases, V lost 3 bases, and 7 bases had no gene match. The CDR3 extends over 16 amino acids. CDR3 sequence reads: CATSSSKGTSGREQYF. The CDR3 nucleotides read TGTGCCACCAGCAGTTCAAAGGGGACTAGCGGGAGGGAGCAGTACTTC. Full variable domain (missing parts from reference TRBV15 and TRBJ2-7): DAMVIQNPRYQVTQFGKPVTLSCSQTLNHNVMYWYQQKSSQAPKLLFHYYDKDFNNEADTPDNFQSRRPNTSFCFLDIRSPGLGDTAMYLCATSSSKGTSGREQYFGPGTRLTVT.

The chain is built from TRBV9 and TRBJ2-3; D call uncertain. CDR1 and CDR2 from the germline V gene are SGDLS and YYNGEE. The CDR3 loop spans 16 amino acids. Trimming cost V 1 base and J 6 bases, with 18 bases left between them. CDR3 region: CASSVSQIMPGDTQYF. Written as DNA, the CDR3 is TGTGCCAGCAGCGTATCGCAGATAATGCCCGGGGATACGCAGTATTTT.

The chain uses TRBV5-8 and TRBJ2-7; 13 positions match TRBD2. V lost 0 bases and J lost 3; bases outside the gene matches: 9. Per the germline V gene, CDR1 is SGHTS and CDR2 is YDEGEE. This CDR3 has 18 amino acids. CDR3 protein: CASSLGLAGGTPLYEQYF. CDR3 DNA: TGTGCCAGCAGCTTGGGACTAGCGGGAGGCACCCCTCTCTACGAGCAGTACTTC.

The CDR3 region is CASTSEDRGYEQYF. The CDR3 DNA reads TGTGCCAGCACCTCTGAGGACAGGGGTTACGAGCAGTACTTC. The chain employs TRBV28 and TRBJ2-7, with 9 positions matching TRBD1. Germline CDR1 is MDHEN and CDR2 is SYDVKM. This CDR3 is 14 amino acids long. Trimming at V came to 7 bases and at J to 4 bases, leaving 8 bases not matched to a gene.

This chain joins TRBV11-3 and TRBJ1-1; the D gene is possibly TRBD1 (5 bases). This CDR3 is 14 amino acids long. V was pared by 0 bases and J by 5 bases, with 10 bases between. The germline CDR1 and CDR2 sequences are SGHNT and YENEEA. CDR3 bases: TGTGCCAGCAGCTTAGACAGGGTTGGGACTGAAGCTTTCTTT. Translating gives CASSLDRVGTEAFF.

The CDR3 DNA reads as TGCGCCAGCAGCTTGACCCCAGGGGGCATTCAGCCCCAGCATTTT. Encoded protein: CASSLTPGGIQPQHF. The chain uses TRBV5-1 and TRBJ1-5; TRBD1 agrees at 8 bases. Per germline, CDR1 SGHRS and CDR2 YFSETQ. The junction had 6 bases not matched to a gene; V was cut back by 1 base and J by 6 bases. The CDR3 length is 15 residues.

V gene TRBV27 combines with J gene TRBJ1-1, with a weak D call TRBD1 (6 bases). Germline CDR1 MNHEY, CDR2 SMNVEV (reference sequence). Trimming cost V 4 bases and J 3 bases, with 15 bases left between them. This CDR3 is built from 15 residues. CDR3 loop: CASSSLQGWDTEAFF. CDR3 coding DNA: TGTGCCAGCAGTTCCCTACAGGGTTGGGACACTGAAGCTTTCTTT.

Only a few counts were recorded for this clone. The chain employs TRBV27 and TRBJ1-5; maybe TRBD1 (5 bases). The CDR3 loop spans 14 amino acids. Germline-derived CDR1 and CDR2 are MNHEY and SMNVEV (reference sequence). The germline V and J ends were trimmed by 7 bases and 3 bases, with 13 bases remaining between them. The CDR3 coding sequence is TGTGCCAGCACCCTGAAGGGGCCCAATCAGCCCCAGCATTTT. Protein: CASTLKGPNQPQHF.

The V call is TRBV30, the J call TRBJ1-4; the D is unclear. Germline V lookup: CDR1 GTSNPN, CDR2 SVGIG (reference sequence). With 3 bases removed from V and 7 bases from J, the gap between germline ends came to 12 bases. CDR3 size: 13 residues. CDR3 in DNA: TGTGCCTGGAGGGATTGGCAGGTTGAAAAACTGTTTTTT. Its protein is CAWRDWQVEKLFF.

About this clone: Germline and junction disagree at one end, which may indicate a read error. V gene TRBV5-1 combines with J gene TRBJ2-7, with D possibly TRBD2 on 7 matching bases. Germline V gene sequence: CDR1 SGHRS, CDR2 YFSETQ. This CDR3 has 16 amino acids. CDR3: CAGSGGAASGPYEQYF. The CDR3 region has the DNA TGCGCCGGCAGTGGGGGGGCGGCTAGCGGACCCTACGAGCAGTACTTC.

The rearrangement joins TRBV19 to TRBJ1-3; TRBD1 matches 7 bases. Trimming at V came to 9 bases and at J to 2 bases, leaving 7 bases not matched to a gene. CDR3 length: 14 residues. Germline V CDR1 and CDR2: LNHDA, SQIVND (reference sequence). Written as DNA, the CDR3 is TGTGCCAGCCGACAGGGAGTAACTGGAAACACCATATATTTT. Translated, it gives CASRQGVTGNTIYF.

The rearrangement joins TRBV7-3 to TRBJ2-5; 7 nucleotides align to TRBD2. The CDR3 has 13 residues. Germline values: CDR1 SGHTA, CDR2 FQGTGA. J lost 3 bases, V lost 2 bases, and 0 bases had no gene match. The chain's CDR3 is CASSLLAEETQYF. The DNA of the CDR3 is TGTGCCAGCAGCTTACTAGCGGAAGAGACCCAGTACTTC.